This T cell receptor (beta chain) stems from a study of T-cell memory formation after mild COVID-19 (dated by TCRdb to the early 2020s). As for the study more broadly: TCR sequence clusters from the two donors were largely donor specific. T-cell clones expanding and contracting after mild COVID-19 in two donors were tracked by longitudinal TCRalpha and TCRbeta repertoire sequencing. The cohort comprised two young, previously healthy adult volunteers, one female and one male.

TCRdb records Illumina NovaSeq 6000 as the sequencer. Using 5'RACE with constant-segment primers, TCRalpha and TCRbeta cDNA libraries were constructed, with sample barcodes and unique molecular identifiers added in the process. Trizol reagent was used to extract RNA from every sample. The libraries were amplified in two PCR steps, and the second step added a second sample barcode and Illumina TruSeq adapters. Libraries were sequenced on an Illumina NovaSeq with 2 x 150 bp paired-end reads. Turning to the authors' computational methods: The reads were demultiplexed and collapsed into UMI-guided consensus sequences using migec v1.2.7. Using mixcr v2.1.11, UMI consensuses were aligned to TRA and TRB V and J templates and then assembled into clonotypes. Clonotypes were classified as expanded or contracted when called significant by both edgeR and NoisET, with noise models trained on biological replicates. For edgeR calls, the cutoffs were a false discovery rate-adjusted p below 0.01 and a log2 fold-change threshold of 1. As an exploratory analysis of dynamics, max-normalized trajectories of the 1000 most abundant clonotypes were examined by PCA with hierarchical clustering. Separately sequenced CD4+ and CD8+ repertoires were used to assign the CD4 or CD8 phenotype of responding clones. TCRdb reanalyzed the raw reads on its own, using fastp at Q25 for trimming and MiXCR for clone calling, and kept in-frame beta chains. Rows matching on CDR3 protein sequence are summarized as one entry with the most common DNA and genes. V and J calls and clone size were set by TCRdb, not the authors. Recorded for this sample are around 180,000 distinct CDR3 sequences; about a fifth of them occurred a single time. The top ten clones comprise more than 3% of the sample.

Ficoll-Paque density gradient centrifugation was the method used to isolate PBMCs. Remarks on this clonotype: The specificity of this receptor is unknown. The input lacks base qualities; no much larger clone sits a single base away.

From cysteine to phenylalanine, the CDR3 is 15 amino acids long. Only the CDR3 DNA stays, 45 bases, in frame from base 1. Deletion took 5 bases off V and 2 bases off J, with a span of 13 bases between the germline ends. On the study overall, not on this receptor specifically: From day 15 to 85, contracting clones showed balanced CD4/CD8 phenotypes, whereas a second wave of clones that expanded from day 15 to 37 leaned towards CD4+. Contracting CD4+ clones were located mainly in the CM and EM memory subsets, whereas CD8+ clones were found to be enriched in EMRA. SARS-CoV-2 specificity of the second-wave clones peaking on day 37 was not confirmed. Some responding clones were detected in pre-infection memory, which suggested that pre-existing cross-reactive memory T cells had joined the SARS-CoV-2 response. The study covered only a couple of mild cases, and larger cohorts including severe cases with pre-infection samples were considered necessary.

The receptor's source is a man between 18 and 35 years old who had mild COVID-19 (a few samples of this study predate the infection). The sample titles of this study are shuffled in the database, so cell type and time point are left out; the donor was told from shared clones. The sequenced sample consisted of PBMCs or a T cell subset sorted from them (not recorded which). In this chain, TRBV12-3 or TRBV12-4 is recombined with TRBJ1-5, with TRBD1 tentatively as D gene (5 bases match). The DNA is TGTGCCAGCAGTCTCATGGGGGACGGCAATCAGCCCCAGCATTTT. Translated, it reads CASSLMGDGNQPQHF.